The sequence of this TCR beta chain was determined in a study of T cells in Graves' hyperthyroidism and ophthalmopathy. Amplified regions were TCR beta CDR3 sequences from RNA transcripts. HTBI primers were the set used in a first-round RT-PCR of the TCR CDR3. From the multiplex PCR reads, TCRdb called clonotypes with MiXCR, one entry per CDR3 protein. The table has a few hundred thousand distinct CDR3 sequences, roughly 18% seen once. The sequenced sample was blood. The receptor was derived from a woman younger than 30 with Graves' ophthalmopathy.

The CDR3 reads CAWSRTGRLSYTF. The DNA of the CDR3 is TGTGCCTGGAGTCGGACAGGGAGGTTGAGCTACACCTTC. The chain joins TRBV30 to TRBJ1-2, with 8 positions matching TRBD1. The CDR3 contains 13 residues. Germline V CDR1 and CDR2: GTSNPN, SVGIG (reference sequence). Losses at the gene ends were 2 bases for V and 9 bases for J; bases not matched to a gene: 8.